This T cell receptor (beta chain) was recorded in a study of T-cell memory formation after mild COVID-19. The study's findings and limits: Clones that contracted from day 15 to 85 had balanced CD4/CD8; later expanders were CD4+ biased.

Germline assignment: CDR1 DFQATT and CDR2 SNEGSKA (reference sequence). The CDR3 loop spans 13 amino acids. V lost 5 bases and J 3 bases, leaving 12 bases between the germline ends. TCRdb re-derived calls from the 5' RACE reads in MiXCR, one entry per CDR3 protein. Seen here are approximately 300,000 distinct CDR3 sequences, 15% to 20% observed once, and the top ten hold around 23%. As regards this clonotype: What it binds is not known.

This receptor was taken from a man aged 18 to 29 who had mild COVID-19 (a few samples of this study predate the infection). Cell type and time point are not known. Sequenced: PBMCs or a T cell subset sorted from them (not recorded which). This chain uses TRBV20-1 with TRBJ2-3, with D possibly being TRBD1 or TRBD2 (5 bases each). This chain's CDR3 is CSAPVEGTDTQYF. Written as DNA, the CDR3 is TGCAGTGCTCCCGTCGAGGGGACAGATACGCAGTATTTT.